Below are 24 T cell receptor beta chains sequenced from a single sample in a study of naive and memory T cell subsets (TCRdb year 2017). Preparation of the library involved UMI-ligation and nested PCR. Sequenced on an Illumina MiSeq. The beta constant-region primer was an equimolar mix of two oligonucleotides covering both TRBC1 and TRBC2. TCRdb itself trimmed the public reads at Q25 with fastp, ran MiXCR and retained productive beta chains. All rows with the same CDR3 protein become a single entry with the most common DNA and genes. Here the sample has around 5,000 distinct CDR3 sequences; around 7% occur a single time. The ten largest make up about 48% of the sample. Sequences were obtained from effector memory CD8+ T cells from blood. The sample's cell subset or site label, in plain terms: effector memory, CD45RA- CD27-. The receptors here all came from a human donor in good health.

This chain joins TRBV7-9 and TRBJ1-2; 7 bases are a match to TRBD1. The CDR3 runs to 15 residues. The J segment lost 1 base and the V segment lost 3 bases, leaving 5 bases of the junction unmatched. Germline lookup yields CDR1 SEHNR and CDR2 FQNEAQ (reference sequence). This CDR3 is CASSLAGQHNYGYTF. The CDR3 DNA sequence: TGTGCCAGCAGCTTGGCGGGACAGCATAACTATGGCTACACCTTC.

This clonotype was observed a few times. The rearrangement uses TRBV7-9 and TRBJ2-1; D is ambiguous. CDR1 is SEHNR, CDR2 FQNEAQ, per germline (reference sequence). CDR3 size: 14 residues. Deletions cut 6 bases from V and 3 bases from J, with 12 bases between. In DNA form, the CDR3 reads TGTGCCAGCAGTACCCCTTTGGGCTACAATGAGCAGTTCTTC. Its translation: CASSTPLGYNEQFF.

The CDR3 nucleotides are TGCAGTGCTAGACCAAAACAGGGGGCCACCTACGAGCAGTACTTC. Protein sequence: CSARPKQGATYEQYF. The chain recombines TRBV20-1 with TRBJ2-7, with 9 bases aligning to TRBD1. Per the germline V gene, CDR1 is DFQATT and CDR2 is SNEGSKA (reference sequence). V lost 2 bases and J lost 2; bases outside the gene matches: 7. The CDR3 runs to 15 residues.

The chain recombines TRBV6-5 with TRBJ2-1, with D perhaps given as TRBD1 or TRBD2 (5 bases each). CDR3 length equals 14 residues. Trimming shortened V by 0 bases and J by 2 bases, and 5 bases separated the two germline ends. Germline V gene lookup returns CDR1 MNHEY and CDR2 SVGAGI. CDR3 coding DNA: TGTGCCAGCAGTTACTCGGGGGCCTACAATGAGCAGTTCTTC. Translation gives CASSYSGAYNEQFF.

This clonotype was picked up many times. The rearrangement joins TRBV4-3 to TRBJ1-4; D remains unclear. The CDR3 is 12 residues long. Trimming took off 6 bases at V and 4 bases at J, with 6 bases between the two ends. Germline lookup yields CDR1 LGHNA and CDR2 YSLEER. Written as DNA, the CDR3 is TGCGCCAGCAGTCGGTTTAATGAAAAACTGTTTTTT. This sequence encodes CASSRFNEKLFF.

This clonotype was detected many times. CDR3 loop: CASRPLAGGPMETQYF. In nucleotides, the CDR3 is TGTGCCAGCAGACCTCTAGCGGGAGGGCCAATGGAGACCCAGTACTTC. V and J are TRBV7-6 and TRBJ2-5; 12 nucleotides line up with TRBD2. The CDR3 spans 16 residues. The V gene end was trimmed by 6 bases and the J gene end by 5 bases; junction bases not matched to a gene: 10. Looked up from germline, CDR1 is SGHVS and CDR2 is FNYEAQ.

To note about this clonotype: A read error may explain this, as a much larger clone is one base away. This CDR3 is missing its conserved last phenylalanine or tryptophan, likely due to a read error. The genes are TRBV24-1 and TRBJ2-1, with D maybe TRBD2 (6 bases). Trimming stripped 7 bases from V and 9 bases from J, with 9 bases between. The CDR3 spans 11 residues. Germline assignment: CDR1 KGHDR and CDR2 SFDVKD. CDR3 DNA sequence: TGTGCCACCAGATTCGGGGGTGAGCAGTTCCTC. Protein sequence: CATRFGGEQFL.

This clonotype has a handful of counts. The rearrangement uses TRBV15 and TRBJ2-5, with TRBD2 matching over 7 bases. CDR1 and CDR2 (germline): LNHNV, YYDKDF (reference sequence). The V and J ends lost 2 bases and 4 bases, in that order; junction bases with no gene match: 7. The CDR3 extends over 15 amino acids. The CDR3 sequence is CATSRNPAGPETQYF. In nucleotides, the CDR3 is TGTGCCACCAGCAGAAACCCAGCGGGGCCAGAGACCCAGTACTTC. Together with reference TRBV15 and TRBJ2-5, the CDR3 gives the full variable domain: DAMVIQNPRYQVTQFGKPVTLSCSQTLNHNVMYWYQQKSSQAPKLLFHYYDKDFNNEADTPDNFQSRRPNTSFCFLDIRSPGLGDTAMYLCATSRNPAGPETQYFGPGTRLLVL.

This clonotype was seen only a few times. The J gene is TRBJ1-1, the V gene TRBV27; D might be TRBD1 (5 bases). Germline CDR1 reads MNHEY; CDR2 reads SMNVEV (reference sequence). This CDR3 spans 14 amino acids. V lost 5 bases, J lost 1 base, and 11 bases lay in between. CDR3 sequence (DNA): TGTGCCAGCAGTCTCAGACAGACGAACACTGAAGCTTTCTTT. It codes for CASSLRQTNTEAFF.

This clonotype was seen at least ten times. This chain joins TRBV30 and TRBJ1-1; perhaps TRBD1 as D (5 bases). Trimming removed 3 bases at V and 6 bases at J, with 17 bases between. The CDR3 has 14 residues. Germline V gene sequence: CDR1 GTSNPN, CDR2 SVGIG (reference sequence). This chain's CDR3 is CAWRGGPDIAEAFF. In DNA, the CDR3 is TGTGCCTGGAGGGGGGGACCCGACATCGCTGAAGCTTTCTTT.

This clonotype is termed medium-sized (0.01 to 0.1%). A read error may account for a junction end that differs from germline. The chain has TRBV25-1 and TRBJ1-2; no clear D. The CDR3 extends over 11 amino acids. Germline values: CDR1 MGHDK, CDR2 SYGVNS. The CDR3 protein is CASSASAVQLF. The CDR3 nucleotides are TGTGCCAGCAGTGCCTCCGCCGTTCAGCTCTTC.

Ten or more counts support this clonotype. This sequence joins TRBV12-3 or TRBV12-4 and TRBJ1-2; D unclear. Trimming cost V 2 bases and J 1 base, with 5 bases left between them. The CDR3 spans 13 residues. CDR3 protein: CASSLPNNYGYTF. CDR3 nucleotide sequence: TGTGCCAGCAGTTTACCGAATAACTATGGCTACACCTTC.

V usage is TRBV2 and J usage is TRBJ2-7; tentative D call: TRBD1 (5 bases). Trimming removed 6 bases at V and 3 bases at J, with 15 bases between. Per germline, CDR1 SNHLY and CDR2 FYNNEI. This CDR3 spans 14 amino acids. Here the CDR3 reads CASRSVTGHYEQYF. The CDR3 bases are TGTGCCAGCAGGAGTGTGACTGGACACTACGAGCAGTACTTC.

This clonotype was seen repeatedly, ten times or more. V usage is TRBV20-1 and J usage is TRBJ2-3; 7 nucleotides agree with TRBD1. V lost 2 bases and J lost 2; bases outside the gene matches: 13. Germline V gene lookup returns CDR1 DFQATT and CDR2 SNEGSKA (reference sequence). The CDR3 spans 17 residues. The CDR3 coding sequence is TGCAGTGCTAGATCCCTTGGTGGGCAGGGGGACACAGATACGCAGTATTTT. It codes for CSARSLGGQGDTDTQYF.

A note on this clonotype: One base away lies a much larger clone, so this may be a sequencing read error. The rearrangement links TRBV6-2 or TRBV6-3 to TRBJ2-1; D remains unclear. The germline V gene has CDR1 MNHEY and CDR2 SVGEGT. This CDR3 has 13 amino acids. The CDR3 DNA follows: TGTGCCAGTGCGCCAAGCTCCTACAATGAGCTGTTCTTC. Its protein is CASAPSSYNELFF.

This clonotype has at least ten counts. The chain recombines TRBV20-1 with TRBJ2-5; TRBD2 matches 7 bases. Per germline, CDR1 DFQATT and CDR2 SNEGSKA (reference sequence). J lost 4 bases, V lost 6 bases, and 8 bases had no gene match. This CDR3 is built from 13 residues. The CDR3 is CSAPRGETETQYF. The CDR3 DNA follows: TGCAGTGCCCCCCGGGGGGAGACAGAGACCCAGTACTTC.

This clonotype was seen more than once but under ten times. The CDR3 is CASSYGAGEGETQYF. The CDR3 coding sequence is TGTGCCAGCAGTTACGGGGCGGGAGAGGGAGAGACCCAGTACTTC. The genes are TRBV6-2 or TRBV6-3 and TRBJ2-5; 7 nucleotides match TRBD2. Trimming removed 2 bases from V and 4 bases from J; junction bases left unmatched: 7. The CDR3 length is 15 residues. Germline V gives CDR1 MNHEY, CDR2 SVGEGT.

Within the sample, this clonotype is large. It may be a read error: a sequence one base away is much more abundant. The chain employs TRBV24-1 and TRBJ1-5, with D unclear. CDR3 length: 12 residues. Per germline, CDR1 KGHDR and CDR2 SFDVKD. V lost 3 bases and J lost 4, with 3 bases in between. The CDR3 sequence is CATSDSNQPQHF. In nucleotides, the CDR3 is TGTGCCACCAGTGATAGTAATCAGCCCCAGCATTTT.

Ten or more counts support this clonotype. The chain couples TRBV3-1 to TRBJ2-3; D uncertain. This CDR3 has 13 amino acids. Germline V gives CDR1 LGHDT, CDR2 YNNKEL (reference sequence). Trimming took 3 bases from V and 2 from J, leaving 6 bases between them. CDR3 DNA sequence: TGTGCCAGCAGCCAGATAGACACAGATACGCAGTATTTT. Amino acid sequence: CASSQIDTDTQYF.

This clonotype has just a few counts. The chain joins TRBV15 to TRBJ2-1; 10 bases are a match to TRBD2. V gave up 1 base and J gave up 2 bases; unmatched junction bases: 2. The germline gives CDR1 LNHNV, CDR2 YYDKDF (reference sequence). The CDR3 contains 16 residues. The DNA for the CDR3 is TGTGCCACCAGCAGAGTAAGCGGGGGGGCCTACAATGAGCAGTTCTTC. Translated, it gives CATSRVSGGAYNEQFF.

This clonotype was seen ten or more times. The chain combines TRBV20-1 with TRBJ2-1, with 8 bases that match TRBD2. Germline values: CDR1 DFQATT, CDR2 SNEGSKA (reference sequence). V gave up 6 bases and J gave up 4 bases; unmatched junction bases: 11. This CDR3 contains 15 residues. Here the CDR3 reads CSAPGETSDYNEQFF. The CDR3 coding sequence is TGCAGTGCCCCTGGCGAGACTAGCGATTACAATGAGCAGTTCTTC.

The rearrangement links TRBV20-1 to TRBJ1-4; no reliable D call. The germline V and J ends were trimmed by 6 bases and 8 bases, with 7 bases remaining between them. The CDR3 runs 10 residues. The germline gives CDR1 DFQATT, CDR2 SNEGSKA (reference sequence). The CDR3 loop is CSALEEKLFF. For the CDR3, the DNA is TGCAGTGCCCTTGAGGAAAAACTGTTTTTT.

This clonotype was detected a few times. The gene calls are TRBV7-9 and TRBJ1-6; maybe TRBD1 (5 bases). The CDR3 consists of 19 residues. Deletions cut 8 bases from V and 3 bases from J, with 26 bases between. CDR1 is SEHNR, CDR2 FQNEAQ, per germline (reference sequence). CDR3 nucleotides: TGTGCCAGCGCCCCCAAGGACTTGTGGGACTACGTCTATAATTCACCCCTCCACTTT. Translated, it gives CASAPKDLWDYVYNSPLHF.

The rearrangement uses TRBV6-2 or TRBV6-3 and TRBJ2-7; 9 bases line up with TRBD2. The ends lost 6 bases at V and 1 base at J; junction bases unmatched: 4. The CDR3 runs to 14 residues. CDR1 and CDR2 from the germline V gene are MNHEY and SVGEGT. CDR3 sequence reads: CASRVAGESYEQYF. CDR3 nucleotides: TGTGCCAGCAGAGTAGCGGGGGAGTCCTACGAGCAGTACTTC.